The present entry profiles one TCR beta chain with its context. Many counts were recorded for this clonotype. What this receptor recognizes is not known. Base qualities are not recorded, but no much larger clone differs from it by a single base. TCRdb lists the instrument as Illumina HiSeq 2000. Multiplex PCR amplification was used to build the TCR beta chain libraries. High-throughput sequencing was used to analyze the amplified TCR beta chain products. The public reads were run again by TCRdb, first through fastp at Q25 and then through MiXCR, and only productive beta chains were kept. Each entry is one CDR3 protein sequence, shown with its most common DNA and genes. A total of approximately 150,000 distinct CDR3 sequences appear in this sample, roughly 33% of them only once. The top ten clones comprise around 2.3% of the sample. CDR1 and CDR2 are drawn from the germline V gene: MNHEY, SVGAGI. Relative to germline, V is missing 5 bases and J is missing 6 bases, with 6 bases of the junction outside any gene match. CDR3 length: 15 amino acids, cysteine to phenylalanine. Only the CDR3 region is kept as DNA, spanning 45 bases read in frame from base 1.

These data come from a study of breast tumors, draining lymph nodes, adjacent tissues (TCRdb year 2016). At the level of the whole study: In breast cancer patients, the study compared the TCR beta repertoires of tumor, adjacent nontumor tissue and axillary lymph nodes. In human breast cancer, the study set out to evaluate how tumor, surrounding tissue and draining lymph node repertoires relate to one another and whether T cells may move between these sites. The investigation overall reported the following: The data were considered consistent with the idea that most tumor T cells come from the lymph node and then expand in tumor tissue. Tumors showed preferential V and J gene usage, and their T-cell repertoire diversity fell below that of lymph nodes yet above that of nontumor tissue. The conclusion that tumor T cells originate in lymph nodes was presented as consistent with a hypothesis rather than as directly demonstrated. Tumor and nontumor tissue repertoires were significantly more similar in luminal-like than in basal-like breast cancer.

The lymph node samples were taken from the axillary draining lymph nodes of breast cancer patients. Rearrangement joined TRBV6-5 to TRBJ2-3, with TRBD2 identical over 12 junction bases. The material sequenced was axillary lymph node tissue. The sequence derives from a female donor with breast cancer. Some clones in this sample may be carry-over from other donors' samples. This receptor has the CDR3 CASSNLAGGTDTQYF. The base sequence is TGTGCCAGCAGTAACCTAGCGGGGGGGACCGATACGCAGTATTTT.